The source of this T cell receptor (beta chain) is a study of shared clonotypes between healthy human individuals. Sorted subsets were amplified in replicate PCRs using approximately 0.2 ug DNA, around 30,000 T cell genomes. Assay: immunoSEQ multiplex PCR; the TCRdb copy retains only in-frame clones and omits some. The sample carries about 2 million clones, approximately 94% recorded once. Terminally differentiated effector memory CD45RA+ cells were excluded from the naive CD8 cells, which were CD45RO-negative and positively selected for CCR7. Germline V gene data show CDR1 as MNHEY and CDR2 as SMNVEV (reference sequence). The junction had 3 bases not matched to a gene; V was cut back by 3 bases and J by 4 bases. This CDR3 spans 14 amino acids. With regard to this clone: Other DNA sequences in the same sample also yield this CDR3.

This TCR was recovered from a man aged 18 to 30 in good health. The rearrangement uses TRBV27 and TRBJ2-1; 7 nucleotides line up with TRBD2. The sequenced sample consisted of naive CD8+ T cells sorted from blood. CDR3 sequence reads: CASSLSGAYNEQFF. For the CDR3, the DNA is TGTGCCAGCAGTTTGAGCGGGGCTTACAATGAGCAGTTCTTC.